The entry below gives a single T cell receptor (beta chain) sequence along with its context. This entry comes from a study of T cell changes during pregnancy in multiple sclerosis. The germline V gene has CDR1 SGHVS and CDR2 FNYEAQ. V lost 0 bases, J lost 7 bases, and 8 bases stayed unmatched. The CDR3 runs 16 residues. Produced via immunoSEQ multiplex PCR; TCRdb's table is partial and in-frame only. The sample records approximately 130,000 clones, 93% being singletons. This chain connects TRBV7-6 to TRBJ2-4, with TRBD1 matching over 8 bases. The TCR was taken from a female donor with multiple sclerosis, enrolled in a pregnancy study. The input for sequencing was peripheral blood, taken before pregnancy. The CDR3 spells CASSLAPGGAGNIQYF. As DNA, the CDR3 is TGTGCCAGCAGCTTAGCCCCAGGGGGCGCGGGGAACATTCAGTACTTC.